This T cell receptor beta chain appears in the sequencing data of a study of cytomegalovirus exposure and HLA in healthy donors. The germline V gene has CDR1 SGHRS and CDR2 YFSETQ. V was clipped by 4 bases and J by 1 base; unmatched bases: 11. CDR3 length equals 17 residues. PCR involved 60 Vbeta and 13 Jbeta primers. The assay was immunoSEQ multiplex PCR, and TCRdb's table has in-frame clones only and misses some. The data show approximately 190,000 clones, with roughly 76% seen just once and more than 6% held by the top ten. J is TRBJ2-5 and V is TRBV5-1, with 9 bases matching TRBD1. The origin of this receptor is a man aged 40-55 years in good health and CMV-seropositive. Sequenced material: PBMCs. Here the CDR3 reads CASSIWGPGQGQETQYF. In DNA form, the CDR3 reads TGCGCCAGCAGCATTTGGGGCCCGGGACAGGGCCAAGAGACCCAGTACTTC.